The sequence of this TCR beta chain was determined in a study of shared clonotypes between healthy human individuals. In the study's own analysis: Junction-only immunoSEQ data arrived without quality scores, meaning filtering differed. Only in-frame clones appear in the TCRdb table, and some are missing; sequencing was by immunoSEQ multiplex PCR. D and trimming come from the DNA, and the V and J calls and clone size come from that table. The sample carries 2 million to 2.5 million clones, around 90% recorded once. The V and J ends lost 1 base and 3 bases respectively, with 3 bases between them. The CDR3 totals 12 residues. Germline CDR1 and CDR2: SGHTA and FQGNSA.

This sequence was found in a man aged 18 to 29 in good health. Some clones in this sample may be carry-over from other donors' samples. Material for sequencing was naive CD4+ T cells from PBMCs. As for subset: CD45RA+ positively selected. The chain joins TRBV7-2 to TRBJ2-5; no firm D call. CDR3 DNA sequence: TGTGCCAGCAGCTTAGTGGAAGAGACCCAGTACTTC. Translating gives CASSLVEETQYF.